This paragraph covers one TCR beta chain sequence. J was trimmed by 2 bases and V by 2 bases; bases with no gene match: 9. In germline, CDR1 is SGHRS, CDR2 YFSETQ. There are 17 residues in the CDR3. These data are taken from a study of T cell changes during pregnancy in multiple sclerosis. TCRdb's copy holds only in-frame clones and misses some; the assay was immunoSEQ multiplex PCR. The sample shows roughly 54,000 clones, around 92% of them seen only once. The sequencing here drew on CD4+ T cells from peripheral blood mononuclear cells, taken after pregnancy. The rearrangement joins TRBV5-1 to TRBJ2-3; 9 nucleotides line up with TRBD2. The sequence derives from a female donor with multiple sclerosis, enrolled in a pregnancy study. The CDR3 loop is CASSFRIAGGVTDTQYF. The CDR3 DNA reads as TGCGCCAGCAGCTTCAGGATCGCGGGGGGGGTCACAGATACGCAGTATTTT.